A single sample gave rise to the 2 T cell receptor beta chains below, sequenced in a study of blood T cell repertoires in COVID-19. TCRdb keeps only in-frame clones here, not all; method: immunoSEQ multiplex PCR. The table includes approximately 150,000 clones, 80% to 90% detected once. The sequencing input was peripheral blood. These receptors came from a human donor with acute or convalescent COVID-19. The donor label of this sample is uncertain.

DNA of the CDR3: TGTGCCAGCTCACCCGAGAAAGGAGCCATATATTTT. Its translation is CASSPEKGAIYF. The V call is TRBV18, the J call TRBJ1-3; the D is unclear. This CDR3 has 12 amino acids. V was cut by 3 bases and J by 11 bases, with 11 bases left in between. Germline lookup yields CDR1 KGHSH and CDR2 LQKENI.

The V gene is TRBV14, the J gene TRBJ2-7, with 7 bases fitting TRBD2. Germline CDR1 and CDR2: SGHDN and FVKESK. CDR3 length equals 17 residues. J lost 1 base, V lost 6 bases, and 15 bases had no gene match. CDR3 sequence reads: CASRRKAGKPISYEQYV. The CDR3 DNA sequence: TGTGCCAGCAGGAGGAAAGCGGGGAAGCCTATATCCTACGAGCAGTACGTC.